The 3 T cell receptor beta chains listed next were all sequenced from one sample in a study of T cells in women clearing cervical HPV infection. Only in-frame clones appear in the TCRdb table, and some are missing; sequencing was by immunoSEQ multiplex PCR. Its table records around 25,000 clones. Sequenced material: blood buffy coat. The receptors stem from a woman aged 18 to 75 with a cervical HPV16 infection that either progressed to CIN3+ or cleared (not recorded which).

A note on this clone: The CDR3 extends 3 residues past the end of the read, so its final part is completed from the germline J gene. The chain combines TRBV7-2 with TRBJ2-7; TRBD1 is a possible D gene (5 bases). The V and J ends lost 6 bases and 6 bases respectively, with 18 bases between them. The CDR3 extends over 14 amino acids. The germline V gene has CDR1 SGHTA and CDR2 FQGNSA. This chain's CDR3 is CASRIAGSGFEQYF. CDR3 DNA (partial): TGTGCCAGCAGAATTGCCGGGTCAGGGTTCGAG.

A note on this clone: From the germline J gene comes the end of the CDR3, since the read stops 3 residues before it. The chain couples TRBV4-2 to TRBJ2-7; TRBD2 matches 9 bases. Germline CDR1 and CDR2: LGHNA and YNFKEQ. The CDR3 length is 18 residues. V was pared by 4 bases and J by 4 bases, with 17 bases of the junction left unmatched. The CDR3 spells CASSLGPQSGGLNYEQYF. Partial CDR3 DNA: TGTGCCAGCAGCCTAGGACCGCAGAGCGGGGGGTTGAATTACGAG.

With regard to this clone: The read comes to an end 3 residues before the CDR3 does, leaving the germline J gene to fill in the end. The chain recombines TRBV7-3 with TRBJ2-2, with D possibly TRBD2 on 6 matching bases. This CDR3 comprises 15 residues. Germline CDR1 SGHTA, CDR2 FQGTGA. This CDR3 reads CASSPGPGLNSPLFF. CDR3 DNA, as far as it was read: TGTGCCAGCAGCCCAGGACCGGGACTTAATTCACCG.